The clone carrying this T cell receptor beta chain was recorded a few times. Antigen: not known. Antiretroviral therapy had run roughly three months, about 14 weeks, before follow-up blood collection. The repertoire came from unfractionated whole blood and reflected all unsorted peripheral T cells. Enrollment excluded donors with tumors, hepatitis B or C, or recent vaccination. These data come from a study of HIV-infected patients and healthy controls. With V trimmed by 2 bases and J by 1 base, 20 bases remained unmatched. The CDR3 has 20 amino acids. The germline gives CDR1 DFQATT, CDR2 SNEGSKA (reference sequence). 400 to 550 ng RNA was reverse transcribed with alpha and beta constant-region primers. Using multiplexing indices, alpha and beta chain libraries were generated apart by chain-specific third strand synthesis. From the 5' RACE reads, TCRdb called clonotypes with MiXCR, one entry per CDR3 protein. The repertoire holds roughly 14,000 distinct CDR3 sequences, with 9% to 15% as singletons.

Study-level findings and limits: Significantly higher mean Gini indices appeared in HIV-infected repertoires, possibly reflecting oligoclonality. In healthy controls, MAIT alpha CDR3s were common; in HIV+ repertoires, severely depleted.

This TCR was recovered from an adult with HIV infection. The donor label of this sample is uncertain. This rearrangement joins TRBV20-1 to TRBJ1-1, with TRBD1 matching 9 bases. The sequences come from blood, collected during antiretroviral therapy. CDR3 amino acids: CSARSRFIARDRVKNTEAFF. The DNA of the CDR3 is TGCAGTGCTAGATCGCGATTTATTGCTCGGGACAGGGTAAAGAACACTGAAGCTTTCTTT.